A selection of T cell receptor beta chains follows, all from one sample in a study of T cell changes during pregnancy in multiple sclerosis. TCRdb's copy holds only in-frame clones and misses some; the assay was immunoSEQ multiplex PCR. Here the sample spans about 70,000 clones, approximately 92% being singletons. Sequenced material: peripheral blood, taken in the second trimester of pregnancy. Source of these receptors: a female donor in good health, enrolled as a control in a pregnancy study. Both conserved end residues are part of each CDR3. A D gene is named only where the DNA matches it firmly. Only some rows state a clone size, as once, few, many or a class for expanded clones.

j_call clone_size d_call v_call cdr3_aa cdr3_nt
TRBJ1-2 - - TRBV9 CASSVAGGGYGYTF TGTGCCAGCAGCGTAGCCGGCGGGGGCTATGGCTACACCTTC
TRBJ2-3 - - TRBV7-9 CASSYGTSGTDTQYF TGTGCCAGCAGCTACGGGACTTCCGGCACAGATACGCAGTATTTT
TRBJ2-1 - TRBD2 TRBV18 CASSPPLAGGGEQFF TGTGCCAGCTCACCACCACTAGCGGGGGGTGGTGAGCAGTTCTTC
TRBJ2-5 - TRBD2 TRBV9 CASSVQVAGGRETQYF TGTGCCAGCAGCGTACAAGTAGCGGGGGGGCGGGAGACCCAGTACTTC
TRBJ1-1 - - TRBV5-4 CASSLGGLNTEAFF TGTGCCAGCAGCTTGGGGGGGCTGAACACTGAAGCTTTCTTT
TRBJ2-2 - - TRBV7-9 CASSLNMNTGELFF TGTGCCAGCAGCTTAAACATGAACACCGGGGAGCTGTTTTTT
TRBJ2-5 - TRBD2 TRBV5-6 CASRVGLAAPKKETQYF TGTGCCAGCAGGGTGGGACTAGCGGCGCCAAAAAAGGAGACCCAGTACTTC
TRBJ2-1 - - TRBV5-6 CASSWDGGSYNEQFF TGTGCCAGCAGCTGGGACGGGGGAAGCTACAATGAGCAGTTCTTC
TRBJ2-5 - - TRBV5-6 CASSFHETQYF TGTGCCAGCAGCTTTCATGAGACCCAGTACTTC
TRBJ2-7 - TRBD1 TRBV6-5 CASSYAGGSSYEQYF TGTGCCAGCAGTTACGCAGGGGGTAGCTCCTACGAGCAGTACTTC
TRBJ1-2 - TRBD1 TRBV2 CASSNYKDRGGGGYTF TGTGCCAGCAGTAACTACAAGGACAGGGGAGGAGGTGGCTACACCTTC
TRBJ2-5 once TRBD1 TRBV7-3 CASSPDRLETQYF TGTGCCAGCAGCCCGGACAGGTTAGAGACCCAGTACTTC
TRBJ1-2 - TRBD1 TRBV28 CASSPPDRLNYGYTF TGTGCCAGCAGTCCTCCGGACAGGCTTAACTATGGCTACACCTTC
TRBJ1-2 - TRBD1 TRBV5-5 CASSRDRTNYGYTF TGTGCCAGCAGCCGGGACAGAACCAACTATGGCTACACCTTC
TRBJ1-1 - TRBD1 TRBV5-8 CASSTRTGGTEAFF TGTGCCAGCAGCACTAGGACAGGCGGCACTGAAGCTTTCTTT
TRBJ1-1 - - TRBV2 CASSEEVNTEAFF TGTGCCAGCAGTGAGGAGGTGAACACTGAAGCTTTCTTT
TRBJ1-2 - TRBD1 TRBV7-9 CASSLRGSDRALFGYTF TGTGCCAGCAGCTTAAGGGGTTCGGACAGGGCTCTTTTCGGCTACACCTTC
TRBJ2-1 - TRBD1 TRBV25-1 CASSALGQGSYNEQFF TGTGCCAGCAGTGCACTGGGACAGGGATCCTACAATGAGCAGTTCTTC
TRBJ1-5 - TRBD1 TRBV10-3 CATQGGAQPQHF TGTGCCACCCAGGGGGGAGCTCAGCCCCAGCATTTT
TRBJ1-1 - - TRBV18 CASSPDQGMNTEAFF TGTGCCAGCTCACCAGATCAGGGGATGAACACTGAAGCTTTCTTT
TRBJ1-2 many TRBD1 TRBV5-5 CASSYSRTGKMCGYTF TGTGCCAGCAGCTATTCCCGGACAGGGAAGATGTGTGGCTACACCTTC
TRBJ2-5 - TRBD2 TRBV6-6 CASSRGGGQETQYF TGTGCCAGCAGTCGGGGCGGGGGTCAAGAGACCCAGTACTTC
TRBJ2-7 - TRBD1 TRBV7-7 CASSPGTGRSYEQYF TGTGCTAGCAGCCCCGGGACAGGGAGGTCCTACGAGCAGTACTTC
TRBJ2-1 - TRBD2 TRBV10-3 CAISVAGGSNEQFF TGTGCCATCAGTGTAGCGGGGGGAAGTAATGAGCAGTTCTTC
TRBJ2-7 - - TRBV2 CASSEGPGESYEQYF TGTGCCAGCAGTGAAGGGCCAGGGGAATCCTACGAGCAGTACTTC
TRBJ2-1 - TRBD2 TRBV2 CASRASGGRNEQFF TGTGCCAGCAGAGCCAGCGGGGGGAGAAATGAGCAGTTCTTC
TRBJ1-1 - - TRBV7-2 CASRGAGSYMNTEAFF TGTGCCAGCAGGGGGGCAGGGAGCTACATGAACACTGAAGCTTTCTTT
TRBJ1-5 - - TRBV6-1 CASSEIGGQPQHF TGTGCCAGCAGTGAAATAGGAGGGCAGCCCCAGCATTTT
TRBJ1-3 - - TRBV28 CAAGSGNTIYF TGTGCCGCGGGCTCTGGAAACACCATATATTTT
TRBJ1-1 - TRBD1 TRBV15 CATSPRTGGTEAFF TGTGCCACCAGCCCTCGGACAGGGGGCACTGAAGCTTTCTTT
TRBJ1-6 once - TRBV9 CASSLQGSVGSPLHF TGTGCCAGCAGCCTCCAGGGTTCAGTGGGATCACCCCTCCACTTT
TRBJ2-5 - TRBD1 TRBV5-1 CASSPGQQETQYF TGCGCCAGCAGCCCGGGACAGCAAGAGACCCAGTACTTC
TRBJ1-2 - TRBD1 TRBV30 CAWSPGTAGYGYTF TGTGCCTGGAGTCCTGGGACAGCCGGCTATGGCTACACCTTC
TRBJ1-5 - - TRBV7-6 CASSLAVGNQPQHF TGTGCCAGCAGCTTAGCCGTTGGCAATCAGCCCCAGCATTTT
TRBJ2-4 - TRBD1 TRBV10-3 CAISDEGADKNIQYF TGTGCCATCAGTGATGAGGGGGCGGACAAAAACATTCAGTACTTC
TRBJ2-1 - TRBD2 TRBV2 CASSFSGGSYNEQFF TGTGCCAGCAGCTTTAGCGGGGGCTCCTACAATGAGCAGTTCTTC
TRBJ2-7 - - TRBV5-6 CASSLTGSYEQYF TGTGCCAGCAGCTTGACAGGAAGCTACGAGCAGTACTTC
TRBJ2-1 - - TRBV28 CASSLSKMGHSSYNEQFF TGTGCCAGCAGTTTAAGTAAGATGGGGCACAGCTCCTACAATGAGCAGTTCTTC
TRBJ1-3 - - TRBV30 CAWSRDSSGGTIYF TGTGCCTGGAGTCGGGACTCTTCGGGTGGCACCATATATTTT
TRBJ1-1 - - TRBV7-2 CASGQMNTEAFF TGTGCCAGCGGACAAATGAACACTGAAGCTTTCTTT
TRBJ1-4 - - TRBV29-1 CSVESVATNEKLFF TGCAGCGTTGAGAGCGTTGCAACTAATGAAAAACTGTTTTTT
TRBJ1-5 - - TRBV15 CATSRVTGTNQPQHF TGTGCCACCAGCAGAGTCACAGGAACTAATCAGCCCCAGCATTTT
TRBJ1-5 - TRBD1 TRBV15 CATSSGTAVVQPQHF TGTGCCACCAGCAGCGGGACAGCCGTTGTTCAGCCCCAGCATTTT
TRBJ1-2 - - TRBV12-5 CASGLEAANYGYTF TGTGCTAGTGGTTTAGAGGCGGCTAACTATGGCTACACCTTC
TRBJ1-1 - - TRBV6-1 CASKKGYTEAFF TGTGCCAGTAAGAAGGGGTACACTGAAGCTTTCTTT
TRBJ1-4 - - TRBV19 CASTQSRENEKLFF TGTGCCAGTACGCAGTCCAGGGAAAATGAAAAACTGTTTTTT
TRBJ2-5 - - TRBV7-9 CASSTWLGGLETQYF TGTGCCAGCAGCACTTGGTTGGGGGGTCTGGAGACCCAGTACTTC
TRBJ2-7 - - TRBV15 CATSRGGDEAYEQYF TGTGCCACCAGCAGAGGGGGAGACGAAGCCTACGAGCAGTACTTC
TRBJ2-1 - TRBD2 TRBV28 CASSSPGAGGGGEQFF TGTGCCAGCAGCTCCCCAGGCGCGGGGGGGGGCGGTGAGCAGTTCTTC
TRBJ2-5 - TRBD2 TRBV14 CASSHLSRGAGETQYF TGTGCCAGCAGCCACTTGTCGCGGGGGGCCGGAGAGACCCAGTACTTC
TRBJ2-7 - TRBD1 TRBV5-4 CASSQNRGRYGDEQYF TGTGCCAGCAGCCAGAACAGGGGGCGGTACGGCGACGAGCAGTACTTC
TRBJ1-1 once - TRBV6-9 CASSYSERNTEAFF TGTGCCAGCAGTTATTCCGAGCGGAACACTGAAGCTTTCTTT
TRBJ1-6 once TRBD1 TRBV27 CASRRAGGPLHF TGTGCCAGCAGGCGGGCAGGGGGACCCCTCCACTTT
TRBJ1-1 few - TRBV30 CAWHGGDTEAFF TGTGCCTGGCACGGCGGAGACACTGAAGCTTTCTTT
TRBJ1-4 - - TRBV25-1 CASGRGAGGKLFF TGTGCCAGCGGCCGGGGGGCAGGAGGAAAACTGTTTTTT